This T cell receptor beta chain was profiled in a study of blood T cell repertoires in COVID-19. Study-wide background: T cells, B-cell-depleted T cells, or PBMCs provided the cDNA or gDNA that served as material.

V lost 5 bases, J lost 3 bases, and 14 bases lay in between. This CDR3 is 14 amino acids long. In germline, CDR1 is SNHLY, CDR2 FYNNEI. While infection was still active, Seattle patients were enrolled and then followed longitudinally. The repertoire was sequenced with immunoSEQ multiplex PCR; TCRdb's copy has only in-frame clones and lacks some. The data show fewer than 250,000 clones, roughly 92% seen once. Material for sequencing was peripheral blood. The clonotype comes from a man aged 55-75 years with COVID-19, enrolled during active disease. The chain is built from TRBV2 and TRBJ2-7; D might be TRBD1 (6 bases). The CDR3 reads CASSPWTEGYEQYF. DNA of the CDR3: TGTGCCAGCAGTCCATGGACAGAAGGCTACGAGCAGTACTTC.